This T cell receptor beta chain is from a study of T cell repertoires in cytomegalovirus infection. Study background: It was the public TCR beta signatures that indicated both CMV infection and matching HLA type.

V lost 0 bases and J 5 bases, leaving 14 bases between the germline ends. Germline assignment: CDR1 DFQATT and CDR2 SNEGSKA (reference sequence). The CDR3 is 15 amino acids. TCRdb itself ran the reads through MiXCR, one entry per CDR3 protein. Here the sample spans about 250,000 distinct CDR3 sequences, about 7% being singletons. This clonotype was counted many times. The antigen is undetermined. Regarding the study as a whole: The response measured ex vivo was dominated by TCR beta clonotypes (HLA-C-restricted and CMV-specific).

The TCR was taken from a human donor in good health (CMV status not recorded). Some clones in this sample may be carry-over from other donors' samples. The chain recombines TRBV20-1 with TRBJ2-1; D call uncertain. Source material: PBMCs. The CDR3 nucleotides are TGCAGTGCTAGAGATGGATCTGGTGTAAACAATGAGCAGTTCTTC. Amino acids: CSARDGSGVNNEQFF.